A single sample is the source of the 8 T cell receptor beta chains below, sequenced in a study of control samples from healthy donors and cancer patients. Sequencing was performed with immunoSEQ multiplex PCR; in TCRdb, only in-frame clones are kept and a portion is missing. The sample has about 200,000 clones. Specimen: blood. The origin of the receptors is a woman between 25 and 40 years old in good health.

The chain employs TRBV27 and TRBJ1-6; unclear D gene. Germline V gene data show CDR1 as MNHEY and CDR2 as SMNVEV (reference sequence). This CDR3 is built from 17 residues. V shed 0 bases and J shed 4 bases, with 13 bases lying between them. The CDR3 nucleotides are TGTGCCAGCAGTTTATCCACATTGAGTCCGTATAATTCACCCCTCCACTTT. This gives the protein CASSLSTLSPYNSPLHF.

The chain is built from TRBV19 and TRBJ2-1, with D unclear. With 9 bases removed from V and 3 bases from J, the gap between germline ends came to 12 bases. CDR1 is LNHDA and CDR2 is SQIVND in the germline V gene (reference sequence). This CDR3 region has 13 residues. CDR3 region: CASDPGNYNEQFF. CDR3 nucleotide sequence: TGTGCCAGCGACCCCGGAAACTACAATGAGCAGTTCTTC.

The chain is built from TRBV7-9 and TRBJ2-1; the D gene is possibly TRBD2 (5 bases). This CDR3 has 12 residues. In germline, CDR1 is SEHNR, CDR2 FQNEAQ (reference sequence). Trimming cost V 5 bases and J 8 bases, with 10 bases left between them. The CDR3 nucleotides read TGTGCCAGCAGCCGATTCGGGGATGAGCAGTTCTTC. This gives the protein CASSRFGDEQFF.

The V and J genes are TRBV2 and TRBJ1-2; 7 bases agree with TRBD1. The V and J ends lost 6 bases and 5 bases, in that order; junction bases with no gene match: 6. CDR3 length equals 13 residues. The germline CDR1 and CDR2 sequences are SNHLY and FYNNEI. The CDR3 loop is CASRAGQPYGYTF. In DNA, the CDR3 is TGTGCCAGCAGAGCGGGACAGCCGTATGGCTACACCTTC.

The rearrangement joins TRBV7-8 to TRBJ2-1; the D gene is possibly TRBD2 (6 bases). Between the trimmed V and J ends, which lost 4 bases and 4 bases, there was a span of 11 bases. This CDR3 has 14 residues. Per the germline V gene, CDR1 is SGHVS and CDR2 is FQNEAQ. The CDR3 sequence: CASSWTEGYNEQFF. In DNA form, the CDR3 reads TGTGCCAGCAGCTGGACGGAGGGTTACAATGAGCAGTTCTTC. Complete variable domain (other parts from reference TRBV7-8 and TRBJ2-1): GAGVSQSPRYKVAKRGQDVALRCDPISGHVSLFWYQQALGQGPEFLTYFQNEAQLDKSGLPSDRFFAERPEGSVSTLKIQRTQQEDSAVYLCASSWTEGYNEQFFGPGTRLTVL.

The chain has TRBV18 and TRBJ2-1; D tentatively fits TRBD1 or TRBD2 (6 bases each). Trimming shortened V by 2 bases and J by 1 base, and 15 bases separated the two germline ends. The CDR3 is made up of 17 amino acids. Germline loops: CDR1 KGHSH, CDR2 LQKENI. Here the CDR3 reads CASSPKVTGASYNEQFF. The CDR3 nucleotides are TGTGCCAGCTCACCAAAGGTAACGGGGGCTTCCTACAATGAGCAGTTCTTC.

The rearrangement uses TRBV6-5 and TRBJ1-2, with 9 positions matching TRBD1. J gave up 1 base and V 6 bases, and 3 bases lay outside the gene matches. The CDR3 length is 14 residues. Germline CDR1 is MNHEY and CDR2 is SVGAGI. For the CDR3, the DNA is TGTGCCAGCAGAAGACAGGGGGATAACTATGGCTACACCTTC. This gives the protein CASRRQGDNYGYTF.

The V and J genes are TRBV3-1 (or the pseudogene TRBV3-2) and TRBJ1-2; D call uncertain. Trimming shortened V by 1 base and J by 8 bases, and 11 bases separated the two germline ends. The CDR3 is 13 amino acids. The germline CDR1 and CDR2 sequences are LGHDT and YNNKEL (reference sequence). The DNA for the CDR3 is TGTGCCAGCAGCCAAGTTGGCGCGAGAGGCTACACCTTC. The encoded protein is CASSQVGARGYTF.